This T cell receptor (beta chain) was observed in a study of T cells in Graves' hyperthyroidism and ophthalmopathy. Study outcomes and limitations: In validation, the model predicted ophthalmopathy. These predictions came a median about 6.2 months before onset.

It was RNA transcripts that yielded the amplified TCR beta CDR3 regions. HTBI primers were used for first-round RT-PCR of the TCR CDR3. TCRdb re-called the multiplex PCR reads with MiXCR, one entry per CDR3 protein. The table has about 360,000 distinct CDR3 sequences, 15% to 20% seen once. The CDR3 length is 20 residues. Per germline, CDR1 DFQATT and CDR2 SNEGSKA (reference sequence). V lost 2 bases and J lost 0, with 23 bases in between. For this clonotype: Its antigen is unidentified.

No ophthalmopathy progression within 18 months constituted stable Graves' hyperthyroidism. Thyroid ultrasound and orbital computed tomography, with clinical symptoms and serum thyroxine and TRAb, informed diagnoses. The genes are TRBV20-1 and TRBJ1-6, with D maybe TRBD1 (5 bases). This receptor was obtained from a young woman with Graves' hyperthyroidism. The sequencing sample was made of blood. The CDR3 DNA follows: TGCAGTGCTAGAACCGGGACCTCCATCCTGTCGAGCTCCTATAATTCACCCCTCCACTTT. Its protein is CSARTGTSILSSSYNSPLHF.